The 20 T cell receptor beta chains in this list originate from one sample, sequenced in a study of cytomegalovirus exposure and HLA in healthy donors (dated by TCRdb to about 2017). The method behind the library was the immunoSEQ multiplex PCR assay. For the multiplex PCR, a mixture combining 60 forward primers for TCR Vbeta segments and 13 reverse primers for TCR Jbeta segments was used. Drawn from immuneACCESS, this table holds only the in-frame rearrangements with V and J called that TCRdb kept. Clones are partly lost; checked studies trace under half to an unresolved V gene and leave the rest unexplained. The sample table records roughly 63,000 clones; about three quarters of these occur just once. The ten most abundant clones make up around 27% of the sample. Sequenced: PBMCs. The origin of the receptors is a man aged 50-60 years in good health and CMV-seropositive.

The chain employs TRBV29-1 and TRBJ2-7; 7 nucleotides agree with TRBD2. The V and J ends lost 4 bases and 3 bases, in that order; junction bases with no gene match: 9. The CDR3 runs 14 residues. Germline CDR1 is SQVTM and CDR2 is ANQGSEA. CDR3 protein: CSVGEGNAYYEQYF. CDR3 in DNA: TGCAGCGTTGGGGAGGGAAACGCATACTACGAGCAGTACTTC.

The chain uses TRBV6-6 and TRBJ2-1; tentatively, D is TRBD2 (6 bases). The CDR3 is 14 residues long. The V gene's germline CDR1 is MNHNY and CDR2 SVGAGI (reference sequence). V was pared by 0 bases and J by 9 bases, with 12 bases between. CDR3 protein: CASSYSAGTAEQFF. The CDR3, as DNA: TGTGCCAGCAGTTACTCTGCGGGAACGGCTGAGCAGTTCTTC.

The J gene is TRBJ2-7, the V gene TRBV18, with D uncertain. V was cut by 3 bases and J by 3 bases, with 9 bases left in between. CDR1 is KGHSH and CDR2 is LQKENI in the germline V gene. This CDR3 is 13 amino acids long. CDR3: CASSPLGHYEQYF. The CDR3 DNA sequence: TGTGCCAGCTCACCTCTTGGCCACTACGAGCAGTACTTC.

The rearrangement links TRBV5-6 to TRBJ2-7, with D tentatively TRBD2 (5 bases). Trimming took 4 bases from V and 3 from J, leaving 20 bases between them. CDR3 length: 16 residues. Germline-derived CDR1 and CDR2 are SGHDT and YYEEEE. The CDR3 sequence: CASSPNSIAQRYEQYF. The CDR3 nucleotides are TGTGCCAGCAGCCCCAACTCCATAGCGCAGCGCTACGAGCAGTACTTC.

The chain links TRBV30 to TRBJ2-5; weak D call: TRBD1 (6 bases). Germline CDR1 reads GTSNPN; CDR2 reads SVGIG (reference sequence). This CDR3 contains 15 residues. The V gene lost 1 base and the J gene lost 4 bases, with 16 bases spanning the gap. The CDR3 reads CAWSAQTGRGETQYF. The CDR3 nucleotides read TGTGCCTGGAGTGCCCAAACAGGGAGAGGAGAGACCCAGTACTTC.

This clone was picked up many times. CDR3 in DNA: TGTGCCAGCAGGGGGTTTGGAATAGCGGACAATGAGCAGTTCTTC. Translating gives CASRGFGIADNEQFF. The rearrangement links TRBV14 to TRBJ2-1, with D perhaps TRBD2 (6 bases). Trimming took off 6 bases at V and 5 bases at J, with 17 bases between the two ends. Germline CDR1 reads SGHDN; CDR2 reads FVKESK. This CDR3 has 15 residues.

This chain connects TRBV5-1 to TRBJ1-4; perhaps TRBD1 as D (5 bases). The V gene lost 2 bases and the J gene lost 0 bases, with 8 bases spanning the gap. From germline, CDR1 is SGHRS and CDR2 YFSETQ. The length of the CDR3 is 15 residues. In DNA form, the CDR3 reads TGCGCCAGCAGCTTAGGGGTTGCAACTAATGAAAAACTGTTTTTT. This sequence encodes CASSLGVATNEKLFF.

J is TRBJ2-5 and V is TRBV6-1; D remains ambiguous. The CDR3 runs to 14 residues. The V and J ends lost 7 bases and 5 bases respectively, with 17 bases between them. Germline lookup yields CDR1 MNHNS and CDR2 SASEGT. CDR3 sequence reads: CASILGPARETQYF. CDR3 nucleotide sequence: TGTGCCAGCATCCTTGGGCCGGCCCGGGAGACCCAGTACTTC.

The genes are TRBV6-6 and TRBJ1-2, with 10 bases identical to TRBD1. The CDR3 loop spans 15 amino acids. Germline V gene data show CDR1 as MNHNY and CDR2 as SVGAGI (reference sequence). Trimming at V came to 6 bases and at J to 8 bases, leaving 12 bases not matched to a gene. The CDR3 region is CASSFPGQGRYGYTF. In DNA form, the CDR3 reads TGTGCCAGCAGCTTTCCGGGACAGGGGAGGTACGGCTACACCTTC.

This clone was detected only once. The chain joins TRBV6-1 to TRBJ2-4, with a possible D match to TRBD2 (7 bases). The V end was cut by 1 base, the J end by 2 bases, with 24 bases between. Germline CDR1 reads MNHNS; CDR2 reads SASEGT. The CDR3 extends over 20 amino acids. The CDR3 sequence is CASSEGGGELARASKNIQYF. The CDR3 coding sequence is TGTGCCAGCAGTGAAGGAGGGGGGGAACTAGCGAGGGCGTCCAAAAACATTCAGTACTTC.

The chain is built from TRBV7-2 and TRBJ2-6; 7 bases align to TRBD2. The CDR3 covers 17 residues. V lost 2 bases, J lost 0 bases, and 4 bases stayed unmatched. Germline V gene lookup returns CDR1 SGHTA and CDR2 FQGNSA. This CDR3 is CASSLQAGTSGANVLTF. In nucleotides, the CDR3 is TGTGCCAGCAGCTTACAAGCGGGGACCTCTGGGGCCAACGTCCTGACTTTC.

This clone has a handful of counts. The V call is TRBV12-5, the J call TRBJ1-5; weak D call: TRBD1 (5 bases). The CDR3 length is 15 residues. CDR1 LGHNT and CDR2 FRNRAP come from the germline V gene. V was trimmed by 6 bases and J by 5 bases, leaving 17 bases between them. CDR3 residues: CASGSTAYADQPQHF. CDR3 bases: TGTGCTAGTGGATCGACAGCGTACGCAGATCAGCCCCAGCATTTT.

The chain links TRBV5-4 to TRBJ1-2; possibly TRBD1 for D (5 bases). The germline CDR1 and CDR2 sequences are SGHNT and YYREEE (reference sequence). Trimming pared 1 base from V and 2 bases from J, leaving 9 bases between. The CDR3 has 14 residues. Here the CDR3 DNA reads TGTGCCAGCAGCTTGAGGGACTTCAACTATGGCTACACCTTC. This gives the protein CASSLRDFNYGYTF.

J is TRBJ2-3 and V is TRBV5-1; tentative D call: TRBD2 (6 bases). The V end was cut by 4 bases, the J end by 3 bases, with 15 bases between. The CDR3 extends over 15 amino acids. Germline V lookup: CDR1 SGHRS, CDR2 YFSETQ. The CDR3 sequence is CASSQTSLRTDTQYF. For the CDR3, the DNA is TGCGCCAGCAGCCAAACTAGCTTAAGGACAGATACGCAGTATTTT.

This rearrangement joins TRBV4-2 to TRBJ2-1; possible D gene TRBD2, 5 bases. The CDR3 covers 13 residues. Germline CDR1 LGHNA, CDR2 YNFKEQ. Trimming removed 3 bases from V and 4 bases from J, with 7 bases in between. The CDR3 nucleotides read TGTGCCAGCAGCCATCGAGGGTACAATGAGCAGTTCTTC. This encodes CASSHRGYNEQFF.

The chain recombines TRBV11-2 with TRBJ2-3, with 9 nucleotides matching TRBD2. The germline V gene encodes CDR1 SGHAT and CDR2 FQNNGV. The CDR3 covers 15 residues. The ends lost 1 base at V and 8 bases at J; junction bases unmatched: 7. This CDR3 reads CASSLGTSALGTQYF. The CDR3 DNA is TGTGCCAGCAGCTTAGGGACTAGCGCTCTGGGTACGCAGTATTTT.

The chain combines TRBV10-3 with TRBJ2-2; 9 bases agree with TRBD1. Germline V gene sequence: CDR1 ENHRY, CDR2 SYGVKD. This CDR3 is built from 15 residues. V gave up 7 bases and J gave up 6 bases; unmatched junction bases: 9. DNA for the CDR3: TGTGCCATCAAGGGGGACAGGGAGTTTCCCGGGGAGCTGTTTTTT. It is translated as CAIKGDREFPGELFF.

The CDR3 spells CASSLRGRAIYEQFF. CDR3 DNA sequence: TGTGCCAGCAGCTTGCGCGGGAGGGCCATCTATGAGCAGTTCTTC. This chain joins TRBV5-6 and TRBJ2-1; 9 bases are a match to TRBD2. Germline V CDR1 and CDR2: SGHDT, YYEEEE. With 1 base clipped from V and 8 bases from J, the junction kept 7 bases outside the gene matches. This CDR3 region has 15 residues.

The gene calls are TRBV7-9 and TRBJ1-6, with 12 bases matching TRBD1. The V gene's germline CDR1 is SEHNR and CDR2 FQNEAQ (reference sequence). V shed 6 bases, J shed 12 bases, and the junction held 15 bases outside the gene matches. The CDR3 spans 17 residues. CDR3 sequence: CASRASGTGGAGGPLHF. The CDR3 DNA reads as TGTGCCAGCAGAGCATCCGGGACAGGGGGCGCAGGGGGACCCCTCCACTTT.

CDR3: CASSRGTSYTF. The CDR3 DNA reads as TGTGCCAGCAGCCGGGGGACTTCCTACACCTTC. This chain uses TRBV5-8 with TRBJ1-2; D perhaps matches TRBD1 (5 bases). The ends were cut back, 4 bases at V and 10 bases at J, with 11 bases in the middle. The germline CDR1 and CDR2 sequences are SGHTS and YDEGEE. The CDR3 runs 11 residues.